The source of this TCR beta chain is a study of read filtering for tumor transcriptome and immune sequencing. The wider study: Per sample, TCR-region reads ranged about 4.05 to 10.27 million by IR-seq, 85 to 1273 by RNA-seq.

Study findings and constraints: In IR-seq, single-read clonotypes were 65% to 90% of clonotypes but approximately 3.5% of reads. IR-seq and RNA-seq agreed better without single-read clonotypes.

CDR3 length: 15 residues. V lost 0 bases to trimming and J lost 3 bases, with 14 bases between them. Germline assignment: CDR1 DFQATT and CDR2 SNEGSKA (reference sequence). This clonotype has at least ten counts. Its antigen is not identified. From about 400 ng of RNA, a library with molecular barcoded alpha/delta and beta/gamma adaptors was made. TCRdb analysed the reads with MiXCR anew, one entry per CDR3 protein. The sample has 7,000 to 10,000 distinct CDR3 sequences, about 17% seen once; the top ten hold 25% to 30%. What was sequenced was a population of CD138-negative cells sorted from bone marrow. The rearrangement joins TRBV20-1 to TRBJ1-1; D is perhaps TRBD1 (5 bases). The source is a donor at least 40 years old with multiple myeloma. This CDR3 is CSARDHGTWDTEAFF. The CDR3 DNA sequence: TGCAGTGCTAGAGATCACGGGACCTGGGACACTGAAGCTTTCTTT.